This T cell receptor beta chain was sequenced during a study of blood T cell repertoires in COVID-19. The overall study: T cells, B-cell-depleted T cells, or PBMCs provided the cDNA or gDNA that served as material.

The assay was immunoSEQ multiplex PCR, and TCRdb's table has in-frame clones only and misses some. The sample has around 400,000 clones; roughly 87% are singletons. This clone was observed once. The germline gives CDR1 MGHRA, CDR2 YSYEKL. This CDR3 has 16 amino acids. V was cut by 1 base and J by 2 bases, with 12 bases left in between. The source is a woman aged 45-65 years who had recovered from COVID-19. This chain joins TRBV4-1 and TRBJ2-4; unclear D gene. Sample: PBMCs or T cells enriched from blood (not recorded which). CDR3 loop: CASSQGLAVTKNIQYF. CDR3 bases: TGCGCCAGCAGCCAAGGACTCGCCGTGACCAAAAACATTCAGTACTTC.